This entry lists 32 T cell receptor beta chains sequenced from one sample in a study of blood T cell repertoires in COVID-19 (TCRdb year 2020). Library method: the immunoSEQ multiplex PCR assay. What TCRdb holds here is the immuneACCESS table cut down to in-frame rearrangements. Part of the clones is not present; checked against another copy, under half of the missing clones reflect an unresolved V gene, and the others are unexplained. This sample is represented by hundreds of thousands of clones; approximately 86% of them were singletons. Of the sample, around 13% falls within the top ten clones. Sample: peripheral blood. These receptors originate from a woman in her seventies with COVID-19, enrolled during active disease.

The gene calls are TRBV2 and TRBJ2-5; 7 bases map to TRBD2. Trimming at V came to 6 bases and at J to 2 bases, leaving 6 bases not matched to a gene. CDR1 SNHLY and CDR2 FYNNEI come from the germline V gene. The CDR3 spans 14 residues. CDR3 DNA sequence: TGTGCCAGCAGGCCGGGACTAACGCAAGAGACCCAGTACTTC. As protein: CASRPGLTQETQYF. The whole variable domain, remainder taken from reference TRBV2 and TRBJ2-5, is EPEVTQTPSHQVTQMGQEVILRCVPISNHLYFYWYRQILGQKVEFLVSFYNNEISEKSEIFDDQFSVERPDGSNFTLKIRSTKLEDSAMYFCASRPGLTQETQYFGPGTRLLVL.

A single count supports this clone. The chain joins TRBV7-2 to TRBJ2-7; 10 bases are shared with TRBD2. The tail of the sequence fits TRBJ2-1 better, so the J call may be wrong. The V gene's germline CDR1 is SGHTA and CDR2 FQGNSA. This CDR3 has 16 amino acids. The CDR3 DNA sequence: TGTGCCAGCAGCTTAGCTGGACTAGCGGCCTACAATGAGCAGTTCTTC. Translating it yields CASSLAGLAAYNEQFF.

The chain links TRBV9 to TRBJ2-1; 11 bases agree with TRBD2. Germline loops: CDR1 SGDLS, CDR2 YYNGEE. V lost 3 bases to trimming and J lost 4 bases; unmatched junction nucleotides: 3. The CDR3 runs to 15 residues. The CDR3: CASSARLAGYNEQFF. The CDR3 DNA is TGTGCCAGCAGCGCGCGACTAGCGGGGTACAATGAGCAGTTCTTC.

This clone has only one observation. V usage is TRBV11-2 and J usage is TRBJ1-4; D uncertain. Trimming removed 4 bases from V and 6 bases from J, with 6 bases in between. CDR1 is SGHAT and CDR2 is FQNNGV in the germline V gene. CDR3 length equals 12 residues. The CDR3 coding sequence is TGTGCCAGCAGCTCCTTAGATGAAAAACTGTTTTTT. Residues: CASSSLDEKLFF. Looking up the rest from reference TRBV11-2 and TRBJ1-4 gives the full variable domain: EAGVAQSPRYKIIEKRQSVAFWCNPISGHATLYWYQQILGQGPKLLIQFQNNGVVDDSQLPKDRFSAERLKGVDSTLKIQPAKLEDSAVYLCASSSLDEKLFFGSGTQLSVL.

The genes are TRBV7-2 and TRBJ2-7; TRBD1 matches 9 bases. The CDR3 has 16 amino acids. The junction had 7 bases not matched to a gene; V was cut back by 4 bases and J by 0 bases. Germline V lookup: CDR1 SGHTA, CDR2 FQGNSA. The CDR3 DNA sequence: TGTGCCAGCAGCTCCCGTGGACAGGGGAGCTCCTACGAGCAGTACTTC. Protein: CASSSRGQGSSYEQYF.

The CDR3: CASSRSGQFNEKLFF. CDR3 coding DNA: TGTGCCAGCAGCAGATCGGGACAGTTTAATGAAAAACTGTTTTTT. The genes are TRBV11-2 and TRBJ1-4; 7 nucleotides match TRBD1. V lost 5 bases to trimming and J lost 4 bases; unmatched junction nucleotides: 7. The germline gives CDR1 SGHAT, CDR2 FQNNGV. This CDR3 comprises 15 residues. Full variable domain (outside the CDR3, taken from reference TRBV11-2 and TRBJ1-4): EAGVAQSPRYKIIEKRQSVAFWCNPISGHATLYWYQQILGQGPKLLIQFQNNGVVDDSQLPKDRFSAERLKGVDSTLKIQPAKLEDSAVYLCASSRSGQFNEKLFFGSGTQLSVL.

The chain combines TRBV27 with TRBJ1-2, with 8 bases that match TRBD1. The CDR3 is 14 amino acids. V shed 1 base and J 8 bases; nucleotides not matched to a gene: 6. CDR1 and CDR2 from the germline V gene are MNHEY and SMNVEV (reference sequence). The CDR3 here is CASSLWTGIGGYTF. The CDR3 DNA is TGTGCCAGCAGTTTATGGACAGGGATCGGAGGCTACACCTTC.

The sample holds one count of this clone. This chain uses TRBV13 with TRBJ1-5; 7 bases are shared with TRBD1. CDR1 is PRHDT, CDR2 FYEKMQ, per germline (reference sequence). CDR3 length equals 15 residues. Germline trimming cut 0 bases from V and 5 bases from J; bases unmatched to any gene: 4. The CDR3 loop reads CASSLGTGDHQPQHF. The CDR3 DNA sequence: TGTGCCAGCAGCTTAGGTACAGGGGATCATCAGCCCCAGCATTTT.

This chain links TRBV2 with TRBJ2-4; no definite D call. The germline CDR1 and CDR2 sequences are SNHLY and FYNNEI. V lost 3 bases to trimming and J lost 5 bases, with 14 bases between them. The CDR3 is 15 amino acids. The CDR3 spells CASSEANRRQNIQYF. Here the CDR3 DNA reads TGTGCCAGCAGTGAGGCTAACAGAAGGCAAAACATTCAGTACTTC.

The CDR3 DNA reads TGTGCCATCAGTGATCACAGTATAGATTCACCCCTCCACTTT. Amino acid sequence: CAISDHSIDSPLHF. The rearrangement uses TRBV10-3 and TRBJ1-6; D not resolved. The V gene lost 3 bases and the J gene lost 8 bases, with 11 bases spanning the gap. CDR1 is ENHRY, CDR2 SYGVKD, per germline. This CDR3 spans 14 amino acids.

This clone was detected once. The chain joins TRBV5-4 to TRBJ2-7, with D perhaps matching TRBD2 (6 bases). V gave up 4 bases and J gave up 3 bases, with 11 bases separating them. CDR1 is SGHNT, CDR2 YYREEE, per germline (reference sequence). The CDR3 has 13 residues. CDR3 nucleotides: TGTGCCAGCAGCAGCGGAGGGTTCTACGAGCAGTACTTC. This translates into CASSSGGFYEQYF. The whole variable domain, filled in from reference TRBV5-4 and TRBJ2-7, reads ETGVTQSPTHLIKTRGQQVTLRCSSQSGHNTVSWYQQALGQGPQFIFQYYREEENGRGNFPPRFSGLQFPNYSSELNVNALELDDSALYLCASSSGGFYEQYFGPGTRLTVT.

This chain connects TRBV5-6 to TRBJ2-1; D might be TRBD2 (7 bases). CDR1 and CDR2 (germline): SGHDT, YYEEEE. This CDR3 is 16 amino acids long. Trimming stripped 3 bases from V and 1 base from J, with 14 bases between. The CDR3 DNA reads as TGTGCCAGCAGCTCCCGGGGGGCTTCGTCCTACAATGAGCAGTTCTTC. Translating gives CASSSRGASSYNEQFF. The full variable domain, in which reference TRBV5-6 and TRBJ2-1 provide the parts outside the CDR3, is DAGVTQSPTHLIKTRGQQVTLRCSPKSGHDTVSWYQQALGQGPQFIFQYYEEEERQRGNFPDRFSGHQFPNYSSELNVNALLLGDSALYLCASSSRGASSYNEQFFGPGTRLTVL.

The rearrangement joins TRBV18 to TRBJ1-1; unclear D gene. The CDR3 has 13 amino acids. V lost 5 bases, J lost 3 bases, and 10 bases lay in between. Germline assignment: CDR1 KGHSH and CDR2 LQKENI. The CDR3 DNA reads TGTGCCAGCTCAGAGGGTGGGGACACTGAAGCTTTCTTT. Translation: CASSEGGDTEAFF.

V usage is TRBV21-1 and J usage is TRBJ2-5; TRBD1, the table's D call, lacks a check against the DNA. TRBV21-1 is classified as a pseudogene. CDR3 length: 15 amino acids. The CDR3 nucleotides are TGTGCCAGCAGCTCGATGTTTGGTACAGGGGAGACCCAGTACTTC. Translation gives CASSSMFGTGETQYF.

CDR3 sequence reads: CASGDSGGYF. The CDR3 DNA reads TGTGCCAGCGGCGATAGCGGAGGGTACTTC. This rearrangement joins TRBV2 to TRBJ2-5; D perhaps matches TRBD2 (6 bases). This CDR3 spans 10 amino acids. In germline, CDR1 is SNHLY, CDR2 FYNNEI. Trimming stripped 8 bases from V and 13 bases from J, with 14 bases between.

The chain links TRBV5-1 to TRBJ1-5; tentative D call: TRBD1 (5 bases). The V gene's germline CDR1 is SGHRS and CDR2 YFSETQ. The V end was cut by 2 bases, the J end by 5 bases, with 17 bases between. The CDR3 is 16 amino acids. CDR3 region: CASSLGEPGLHQPQHF. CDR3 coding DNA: TGCGCCAGCAGCTTAGGGGAACCAGGGTTGCATCAGCCCCAGCATTTT.

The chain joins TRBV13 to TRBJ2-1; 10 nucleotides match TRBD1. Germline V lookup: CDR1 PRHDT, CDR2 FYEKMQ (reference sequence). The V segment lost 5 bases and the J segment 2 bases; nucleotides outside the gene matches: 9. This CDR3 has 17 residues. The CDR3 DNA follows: TGTGCCAGCAGCCAGGAAGGACAGGGGGGCCCCTACAATGAGCAGTTCTTC. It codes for CASSQEGQGGPYNEQFF.

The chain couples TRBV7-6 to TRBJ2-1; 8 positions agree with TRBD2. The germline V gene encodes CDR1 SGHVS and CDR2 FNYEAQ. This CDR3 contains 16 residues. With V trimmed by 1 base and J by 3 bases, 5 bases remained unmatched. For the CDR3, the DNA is TGTGCCAGCAGCTTAGAAGTAGCGGGGATCTACAATGAGCAGTTCTTC. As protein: CASSLEVAGIYNEQFF.

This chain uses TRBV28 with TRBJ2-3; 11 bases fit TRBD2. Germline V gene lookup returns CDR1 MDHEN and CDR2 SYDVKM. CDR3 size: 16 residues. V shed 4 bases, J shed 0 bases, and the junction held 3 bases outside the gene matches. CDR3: CASSSSGGSSTDTQYF. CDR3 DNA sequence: TGTGCCAGCAGTTCTAGCGGGGGGTCTAGCACAGATACGCAGTATTTT. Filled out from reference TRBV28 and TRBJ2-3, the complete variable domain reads DVKVTQSSRYLVKRTGEKVFLECVQDMDHENMFWYRQDPGLGLRLIYFSYDVKMKEKGDIPEGYSVSREKKERFSLILESASTNQTSMYLCASSSSGGSSTDTQYFGPGTRLTVL.

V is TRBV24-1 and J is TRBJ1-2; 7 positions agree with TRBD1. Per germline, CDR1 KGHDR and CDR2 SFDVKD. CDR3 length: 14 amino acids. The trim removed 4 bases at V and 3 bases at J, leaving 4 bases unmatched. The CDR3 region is CATSDFGQDYGYTF. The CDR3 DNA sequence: TGTGCCACCAGTGACTTTGGACAGGACTATGGCTACACCTTC.

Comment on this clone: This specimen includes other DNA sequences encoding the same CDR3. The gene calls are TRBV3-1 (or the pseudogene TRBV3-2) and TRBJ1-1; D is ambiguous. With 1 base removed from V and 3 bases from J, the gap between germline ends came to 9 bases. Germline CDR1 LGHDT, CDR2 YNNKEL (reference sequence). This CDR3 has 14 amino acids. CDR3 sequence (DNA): TGTGCCAGCAGCCAAGCGCCCGGGGACACTGAAGCTTTCTTT. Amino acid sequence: CASSQAPGDTEAFF.

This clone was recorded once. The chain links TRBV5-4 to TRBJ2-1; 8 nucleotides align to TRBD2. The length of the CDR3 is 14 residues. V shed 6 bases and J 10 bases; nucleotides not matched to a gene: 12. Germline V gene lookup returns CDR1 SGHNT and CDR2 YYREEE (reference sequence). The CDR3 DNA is TGTGCCAGCAAAACTGACGGGGGGGCCGAGGAGCAGTTCTTC. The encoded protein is CASKTDGGAEEQFF.

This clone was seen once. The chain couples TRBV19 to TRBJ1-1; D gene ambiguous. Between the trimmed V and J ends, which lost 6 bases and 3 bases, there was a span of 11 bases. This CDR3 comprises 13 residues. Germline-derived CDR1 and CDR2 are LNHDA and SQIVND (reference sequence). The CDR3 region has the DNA TGTGCCAGTAGCCGCCGAGTGTACACTGAAGCTTTCTTT. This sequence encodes CASSRRVYTEAFF. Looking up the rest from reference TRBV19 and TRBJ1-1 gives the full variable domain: DGGITQSPKYLFRKEGQNVTLSCEQNLNHDAMYWYRQDPGQGLRLIYYSQIVNDFQKGDIAEGYSVSREKKESFPLTVTSAQKNPTAFYLCASSRRVYTEAFFGQGTRLTVV.

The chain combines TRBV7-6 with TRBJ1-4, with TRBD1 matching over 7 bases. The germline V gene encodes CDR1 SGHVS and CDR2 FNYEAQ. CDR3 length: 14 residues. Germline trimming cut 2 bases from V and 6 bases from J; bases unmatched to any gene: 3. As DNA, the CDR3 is TGTGCCAGCAGCTTAAAGGGGGCGCATGAAAAACTGTTTTTT. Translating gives CASSLKGAHEKLFF.

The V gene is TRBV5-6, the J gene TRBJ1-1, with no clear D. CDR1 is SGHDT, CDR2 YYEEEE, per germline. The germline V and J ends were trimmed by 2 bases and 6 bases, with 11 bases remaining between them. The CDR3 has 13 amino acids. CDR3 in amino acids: CASSFRPAPEAFF. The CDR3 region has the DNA TGTGCCAGCAGCTTCAGGCCCGCACCTGAAGCTTTCTTT.

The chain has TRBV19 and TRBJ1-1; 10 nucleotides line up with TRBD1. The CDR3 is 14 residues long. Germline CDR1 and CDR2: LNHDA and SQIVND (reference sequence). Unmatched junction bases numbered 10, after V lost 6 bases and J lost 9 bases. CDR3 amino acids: CASRTGTGVGKAFF. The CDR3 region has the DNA TGTGCCAGTAGAACCGGGACAGGGGTTGGAAAAGCTTTCTTT.

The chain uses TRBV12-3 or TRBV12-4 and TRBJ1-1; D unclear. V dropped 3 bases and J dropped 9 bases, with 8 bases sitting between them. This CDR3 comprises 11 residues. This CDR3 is CASSLALQAFF. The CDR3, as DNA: TGTGCCAGCAGTTTGGCATTACAAGCTTTCTTT.

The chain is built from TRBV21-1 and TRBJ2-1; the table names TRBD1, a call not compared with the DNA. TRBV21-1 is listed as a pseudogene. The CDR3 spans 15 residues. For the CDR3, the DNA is TGTGCCAGCAGCAAAGCGGTGAACAGGGACAAGGAGCAGTTCTTC. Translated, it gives CASSKAVNRDKEQFF.

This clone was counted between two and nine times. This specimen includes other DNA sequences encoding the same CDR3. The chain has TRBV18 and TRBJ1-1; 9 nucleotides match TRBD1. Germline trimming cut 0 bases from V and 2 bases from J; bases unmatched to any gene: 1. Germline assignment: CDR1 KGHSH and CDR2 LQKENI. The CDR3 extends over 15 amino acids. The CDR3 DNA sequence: TGTGCCAGCTCACCACCGGGACAGGGTAACACTGAAGCTTTCTTT. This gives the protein CASSPPGQGNTEAFF.

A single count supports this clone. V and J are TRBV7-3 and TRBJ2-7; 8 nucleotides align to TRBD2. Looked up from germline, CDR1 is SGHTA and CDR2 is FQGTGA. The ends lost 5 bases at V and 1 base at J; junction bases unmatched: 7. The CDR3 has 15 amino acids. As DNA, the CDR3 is TGTGCCAGCAGCCCCGGCGGGGGGCATTCCTACGAGCAGTACTTC. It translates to CASSPGGGHSYEQYF. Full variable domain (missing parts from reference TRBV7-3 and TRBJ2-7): GAGVSQTPSNKVTEKGKYVELRCDPISGHTALYWYRQSLGQGPEFLIYFQGTGAADDSGLPNDRFFAVRPEGSVSTLKIQRTERGDSAVYLCASSPGGGHSYEQYFGPGTRLTVT.

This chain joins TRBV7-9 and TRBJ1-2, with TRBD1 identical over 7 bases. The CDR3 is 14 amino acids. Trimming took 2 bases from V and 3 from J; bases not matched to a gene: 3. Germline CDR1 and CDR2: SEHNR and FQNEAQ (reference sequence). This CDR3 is CASSLQGDYYGYTF. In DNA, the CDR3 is TGTGCCAGCAGCTTACAGGGGGACTACTATGGCTACACCTTC.

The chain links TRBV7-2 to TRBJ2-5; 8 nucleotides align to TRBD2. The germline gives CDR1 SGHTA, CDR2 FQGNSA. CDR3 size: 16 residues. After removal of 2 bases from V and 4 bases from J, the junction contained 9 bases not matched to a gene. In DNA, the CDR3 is TGTGCCAGCAGCTTACAGGGGATAGCGGGGAGAGAGACCCAGTACTTC. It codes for CASSLQGIAGRETQYF.